This paragraph reports one TCR beta chain. This sample stems from a study of beta chain features in type 1 diabetes. One heparinised blood draw, averaging roughly 110 mL, came from each donor. Isolated RNA was reverse transcribed in full, so expressed TCRB transcripts were sequenced. Clones were sequenced by immunoSEQ multiplex PCR, and TCRdb holds only the in-frame ones, with some missing. The sample carries about 360,000 clones, roughly 12% recorded once. The CDR3 consists of 15 residues. Looked up from germline, CDR1 is LGHNA and CDR2 is YNFKEQ. The ends were cut back, 4 bases at V and 2 bases at J, with 15 bases in the middle.

The chain links TRBV4-2 to TRBJ2-7; possible D gene TRBD2, 6 bases. This sequence originates from a man younger than 35 in good health. What was sequenced was naive CD4+ T cells from blood. CDR3 protein: CASSPDERATYEQYF. The CDR3 region has the DNA TGTGCCAGCAGCCCAGATGAGCGGGCCACCTACGAGCAGTACTTC.